This T cell receptor beta chain was identified during a study of blood T cells in healthy people across ages. Trimming took 7 bases from V and 2 from J; bases not matched to a gene: 9. The CDR3 has 15 residues. Germline CDR1 MDHEN, CDR2 SYDVKM. Primers used in a second PCR of roughly 7 to 12 cycles were a sample-barcoded 5' primer and a J-beta primer mix. TCRdb fed the 5' RACE reads into MiXCR, producing one record per CDR3 protein. The repertoire has some 930,000 distinct CDR3 sequences, 25% to 30% of them found once; the top ten carry roughly a tenth. This clonotype has ten or more counts. These data were also filed under a second study, of T cells of mothers and their children. That source notes: In each mother, TCR beta CDR3 reads exceeded 8 million; in each child, they numbered a few million. Related mother and child pairs showed slightly greater overlap (not significant) than unrelated pairs did.

The source is a woman aged 40 to 49 in good health. The sequencing sample was made of blood. The chain carries TRBV28 and TRBJ2-7, with 9 bases fitting TRBD2. CDR3 DNA: TGTGCCAGCAAGCGGGCCCCTAGCGGGGCCTACGAGCAGTACTTC. Its translation is CASKRAPSGAYEQYF.